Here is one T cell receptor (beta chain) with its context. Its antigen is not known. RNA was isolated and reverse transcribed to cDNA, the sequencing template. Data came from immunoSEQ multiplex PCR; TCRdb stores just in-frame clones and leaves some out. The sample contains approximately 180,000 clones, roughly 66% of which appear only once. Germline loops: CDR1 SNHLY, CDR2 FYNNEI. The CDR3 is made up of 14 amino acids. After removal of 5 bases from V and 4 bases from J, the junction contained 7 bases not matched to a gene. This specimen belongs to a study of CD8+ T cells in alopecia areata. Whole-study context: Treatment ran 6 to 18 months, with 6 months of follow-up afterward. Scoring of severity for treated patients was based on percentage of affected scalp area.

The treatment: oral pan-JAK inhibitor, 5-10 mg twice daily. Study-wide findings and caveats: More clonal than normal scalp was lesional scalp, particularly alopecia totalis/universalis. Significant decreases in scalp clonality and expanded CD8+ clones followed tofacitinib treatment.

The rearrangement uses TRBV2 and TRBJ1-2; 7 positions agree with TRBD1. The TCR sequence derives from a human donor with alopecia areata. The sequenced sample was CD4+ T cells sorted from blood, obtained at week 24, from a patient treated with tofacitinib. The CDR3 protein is CASSHKQGSYGYTF. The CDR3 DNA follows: TGTGCCAGCAGTCACAAACAGGGGAGCTATGGCTACACCTTC.